Sequencing of this T cell receptor beta chain was carried out in a study of cytomegalovirus exposure and HLA in healthy donors (dated by TCRdb to the late 2010s). With respect to the entire study: An earlier analysis of roughly 610 of the donors reported about 260 Gb of sequence data and 117 million unique TCR beta sequences obtained from approximately 180 million T cells. A later analysis re-analyzed previously published TCR beta repertoires from hundreds of donors and added high-resolution HLA genotyping to study TCR occurrence patterns. An earlier analysis of several hundred of the donors applied high-throughput TCR beta sequencing to assess whether each TCR beta V gene segment acted as functional or pseudogenic. Besides the first cohort of approximately 710 subjects, a separate validation cohort made up of some 110 different subjects was used. All discovery cohort repertoires had been generated using a single sequencing platform. The study aimed to test whether signatures of past pathogen exposure could be identified by cataloging public T cell receptors. The number of donors typed differed by locus, with 629-630 for A, B, C, DRB1 and DQB1, about 500 for DQA1, approximately 570 for DPA1, and some 440 for DPB1. In a later genetic analysis, genome-wide SNP genotypes for about three fifths of the roughly 670 donors were used, and that subset was treated as a discovery cohort. Because of strong linkage in the cohort, roughly five DR-DQ haplotypes were treated as single units for association and clustering. Across 300 to 500 genotyped donors of the cohort, an average of about 200,000 unique TCR beta nucleotide sequences per donor were sequenced, and roughly a sixth of those sequences were non-productive. In the later analysis, no new phenotypic data were used to find candidate immune exposures; instead, reliance was placed on TCR beta sequences and their occurrence across donors. Alongside the repertoire data, information on donor age, sex, ethnicity and CMV serostatus was compiled. HLA typing included class I and class II loci at four-digit resolution. The study used immunosequencing to profile the T cell repertoires of several hundred subjects and linked those repertoires to cytomegalovirus serostatus. Of the roughly 400 genotyped donors, 65% to 90% fell in the genetic ancestry cluster associated with self-reported Caucasian donors. An early release that covered fewer than 750 HLA-typed donors contained approximately 300 gigabases of sequencing data and about 84 million unique TCR sequences. To predict cytomegalovirus infection status, the study combined high-throughput TCR immunosequencing, statistical association of individual TCRs with disease status, and machine learning.

A note on this clone: Its binding antigen is unknown.

The cohort consisted of fewer than 700 healthy bone marrow donors. At the time of sampling, every cohort member was nominally healthy, though immune exposures that went unrecorded were likely present. The donor tested CMV seropositive, placing the donor among the 289 seropositive members of the cohort. A peripheral blood sample was provided by each donor, and peripheral blood mononuclear cells were used for TCR beta sequencing. The Qiagen DNeasy Blood Extraction Kit was used to extract genomic DNA from the blood cell samples. What the authors observed across the whole study: Specific HLA alleles were associated with 18,000 or so TCR beta sequences at a false discovery rate of 0.05 in a later analysis. Only TCR beta chains were sequenced in this cohort, and the absence of alpha or paired-chain data limited detectable features. Approximately 18 rarely observed V segments, including chromosome 9 orphons, were excluded from the earlier analysis of approximately 600 of the donors because counts were too low. In an earlier analysis of several hundred of the donors, most TCR beta V segments were observed in productive rearrangements about 90% or about 30% of the time, broadly matching IMGT annotations. A few of the identified cytomegalovirus-associated TCR beta chains were confirmed in vitro to be specific for cytomegalovirus antigens. The presence/absence analyses assumed that sequencing depth was roughly uniform across donors, and that assumption may not be true. While some public TCRs were present in many individuals, most TCR sequences turned up only very rarely across donors. A total of roughly 160 TCR beta chains were listed by the study as associated with cytomegalovirus. Because HLA typing was missing for some donors at each locus, association tests included only the typed subset. A later analysis found that HLA-associated TCR beta chains were more clonally expanded and had lower generation probabilities than equally common non-associated chains. According to a later analysis, most CMV-associated TCR beta chains appeared to be HLA-restricted, and the HLA associations seemed to be driven largely by CMV exposure. According to a later analysis, parvovirus B19, influenza, CMV and Epstein-Barr virus appeared linked to several top co-occurrence clusters. Correlated functional status among segregating V segments might reflect linkage disequilibrium, but an unknown experimental factor could not be ruled out. Immune exposure information for the cohort was limited to CMV serostatus. The sequencing pipeline was judged likely to have produced a cluster of highly shared sequence variants as a technical artifact. When HLA alleles, especially DR and DQ, strongly co-occurred, attributing TCR associations to individual alleles was difficult. The authors suggested that the approach could potentially be generalized to other disease states and immunological phenotypes. A later analysis found that TCR association rates varied across HLA loci, with DRB1 alleles showing the most associated TCRs and HLA-C alleles the fewest. A further reported finding was that TCR beta sequences accurately predicted the HLA-A and HLA-B alleles for most subjects in the first cohort. A later genetic analysis associated a missense DCLRE1C variant with V-gene and J-gene trimming of TCR beta chains, and an independent cohort replicated the association. A later genetic analysis reported fewer N-insertions in productive TCRs among donors in an Asian-associated ancestry cluster than the roughly 620-donor mean. Cytomegalovirus status was reported to be diagnosed by the classifier with high specificity and sensitivity in both the original and validation cohorts.

Preparation of the library involved the immunoSEQ multiplex PCR assay. The multiplex PCR relied on a mix of 60 forward primers for TCR Vbeta segments and 13 reverse primers for TCR Jbeta segments. The CDR3 region of rearranged TCR beta genes was amplified from genomic DNA by a multiplex PCR assay. On the Illumina HiSeq System, the amplified TCR beta libraries were sequenced as 87-base-pair reads. Per the source publication's procedure: In a later analysis, 70 million to 95 million unique TCR beta chains were counted across the approximately 640 repertoires, and roughly 11 million of these chains were shared by at least two donors. To remove PCR and sequencing errors, raw reads were error-corrected and collapsed into unique sequences using a nearest-neighbor algorithm that merged closely related sequences. To assign V, D and J gene segments, CDR3 sequences were aligned to IMGT reference sequences. Each retained sequence needed at least a six-nucleotide match to both a V gene segment and a J gene segment. Rearrangements were classified as productive when the CDR3 lacked stop codons and remained in frame with V and J, and all other rearrangements were classified as non-productive. Following IMGT convention, CDR3 was defined as the stretch from the second conserved V-encoded cysteine up to the conserved J-encoded phenylalanine. The earlier analysis of 587 of the donors excluded any sequence lacking an unambiguous match to a single V gene segment. In an earlier analysis of roughly 500 of the donors, V segments were called functional above 56.7% productive rearrangements and were called segregating when the between-donor standard deviation exceeded 5%. A statistical classification framework was built to diagnose cytomegalovirus status from the catalog of TCR beta chain sequences. A later analysis assigned V and J genes by comparing TCR nucleotide sequences with IMGT/GENE-DB human TR gene sequences. The TCRdist pipeline was used in a later analysis to assign CDR3 sequences and most-parsimonious VDJ recombination scenarios. In a later analysis, every TCR beta chain was defined by the combination of its CDR3 amino acid sequence and its V-gene family, and reads without a unique V-gene family were dropped. To address suspected cross-contamination and a sequencing artifact, a later analysis removed 592 highly shared, low-generation-probability nucleotide sequences. In a later analysis, a clonal expansion index for each public chain was calculated from normalized within-repertoire ranks of inferred template counts. In a later analysis, generation probabilities were computed with a VDJ recombination model fitted to out-of-frame rearrangements, and the resulting probabilities were checked against IGoR. In a later analysis, TCR-TCR, TCR-HLA and TCR-CMV co-occurrence was scored with hypergeometric tests, and a repertoire-size bias correction was applied to TCR pairs. In a later analysis, false discovery rates were estimated by permuting HLA or CMV assignments 20 times. In a later analysis, co-occurring TCRs were grouped using DBSCAN, and TCRdist sequence similarity was added for clustering within HLA-allele-positive subsets. For co-occurrence clustering, repertoires with fewer than 30,000 or more than 120,000 public chains were excluded, along with four or five repertoires with anomalous nucleotide sharing. TCRdb's version of the immuneACCESS table is confined to in-frame rearrangements and falls short of the full clone set. An unresolved V gene accounts for under half of the shortfall where checked; the remainder is of unknown origin. V and J calls and clone size are those listed in that table; D and trimming were worked out from the DNA. This sample's table has entries for around 210,000 clones. The leading ten clones occupy 1.1% of the sample.

Sequenced material: PBMCs. The TCR sequence derives from a girl aged 2-15 years in good health and CMV-seropositive.

CDR3 reads: CASSWGLAGGYYEQYF. The nucleotides are TGTGCCAGCAGCTGGGGACTAGCGGGAGGTTACTACGAGCAGTACTTC. This chain is built from TRBV13 and TRBJ2-7; the junction holds 15 bases that match TRBD2. V lost 4 bases and J lost 3 bases, and the count of bases not matched to a germline gene is 4. Counted from cysteine to phenylalanine, this CDR3 has 16 amino acids. CDR3 DNA only is kept here, 48 bases in frame from base 1. CDR1 PRHDT and CDR2 FYEKMQ were looked up in the germline V gene (reference sequence).